The 14 T cell receptor beta chains below all came from one sample that was sequenced in a study of blood T cell repertoires in COVID-19. Assay used: immunoSEQ multiplex PCR; TCRdb lists only in-frame clones, some missing. This table holds around 200,000 clones, roughly nine tenths found once. Sequences were obtained from peripheral blood. These receptors all stem from a man between 65 and 85 years old with acute or convalescent COVID-19.

The rearrangement links TRBV5-1 to TRBJ2-7; TRBD1 might be the D (6 bases). The germline V gene encodes CDR1 SGHRS and CDR2 YFSETQ. The CDR3 extends over 16 amino acids. V dropped 0 bases and J dropped 0 bases, with 13 bases sitting between them. The CDR3 sequence is CASSLGIGDTSYEQYF. Here the CDR3 DNA reads TGCGCCAGCAGCTTGGGGATTGGGGACACCTCCTACGAGCAGTACTTC.

Notes on this clone: Other DNA sequences within the sample encode an identical CDR3. The chain joins TRBV6-5 to TRBJ1-1; D not resolved. The germline CDR1 and CDR2 sequences are MNHEY and SVGAGI. The length of the CDR3 is 14 residues. V lost 5 bases to trimming and J lost 0 bases, with 10 bases between them. The CDR3 sequence is CASSPLTVNTEAFF. In nucleotides, the CDR3 is TGTGCCAGCAGTCCACTCACGGTGAACACTGAAGCTTTCTTT.

The rearrangement joins TRBV20-1 to TRBJ1-6, with D unclear. V shed 3 bases and J shed 9 bases, with 15 bases lying between them. Germline V gene sequence: CDR1 DFQATT, CDR2 SNEGSKA (reference sequence). The CDR3 has 14 amino acids. CDR3 nucleotides: TGCAGTGCTAGTAGAGCGGGGTTTGGTTCACCCCTCCACTTT. It translates to CSASRAGFGSPLHF.

The rearrangement links TRBV11-2 to TRBJ1-5; tentatively, D is TRBD1 (6 bases). CDR1 is SGHAT, CDR2 FQNNGV, per germline. The CDR3 totals 15 residues. The V and J ends lost 5 bases and 1 base respectively, with 12 bases between them. The CDR3 is CASSTRGGSNQPQHF. In DNA form, the CDR3 reads TGTGCCAGCAGCACCAGGGGAGGGAGCAATCAGCCCCAGCATTTT.

The chain recombines TRBV5-4 with TRBJ2-3, with no clear D. The CDR3 extends over 13 amino acids. From germline, CDR1 is SGHNT and CDR2 YYREEE (reference sequence). The germline V and J ends were trimmed by 1 base and 2 bases, with 5 bases remaining between them. The CDR3 loop reads CASSLLNTDTQYF. CDR3 coding DNA: TGTGCCAGCAGCTTGTTAAACACAGATACGCAGTATTTT.

The genes are TRBV6-5 and TRBJ2-5; a possible D gene is TRBD2 (6 bases). Trimming shortened V by 7 bases and J by 4 bases, and 13 bases separated the two germline ends. The length of the CDR3 is 13 residues. From germline, CDR1 is MNHEY and CDR2 SVGAGI. In nucleotides, the CDR3 is TGTGCCAGCATGACCGGGAGAGGAGAGACCCAGTACTTC. Translated, it gives CASMTGRGETQYF.

This chain joins TRBV19 and TRBJ2-7; TRBD1 might be the D (6 bases). The CDR3 is 13 amino acids. The V gene lost 3 bases and the J gene lost 2 bases, with 8 bases spanning the gap. Germline lookup yields CDR1 LNHDA and CDR2 SQIVND (reference sequence). CDR3 protein: CASSITGTYEQYF. The CDR3 coding sequence is TGTGCCAGTAGTATTACAGGGACCTACGAGCAGTACTTC.

The chain recombines TRBV18 with TRBJ2-3; 13 bases agree with TRBD2. The V segment lost 3 bases and the J segment 5 bases; nucleotides outside the gene matches: 5. This CDR3 is built from 16 residues. Germline lookup yields CDR1 KGHSH and CDR2 LQKENI. The CDR3 region has the DNA TGTGCCAGCTCACCCGGACTAGCGGGGGCGCAAGATACGCAGTATTTT. Encoded protein: CASSPGLAGAQDTQYF. The full variable domain, its missing parts supplied by reference TRBV18 and TRBJ2-3, is NAGVMQNPRHLVRRRGQEARLRCSPMKGHSHVYWYRQLPEEGLKFMVYLQKENIIDESGMPKERFSAEFPKEGPSILRIQQVVRGDSAAYFCASSPGLAGAQDTQYFGPGTRLTVL.

V and J are TRBV23-1 and TRBJ2-2, with 9 positions matching TRBD1. TRBV23-1 counts as an open reading frame of uncertain function. J gave up 6 bases and V 6 bases, and 5 bases lay outside the gene matches. The CDR3 has 14 residues. The CDR3 is CASRGQGLSGELFF. Written as DNA, the CDR3 is TGCGCCAGCAGGGGACAGGGCCTTTCCGGGGAGCTGTTTTTT.

The CDR3: CASSLGRVYEQYF. CDR3 sequence (DNA): TGTGCCAGCAGTTTAGGCAGGGTCTACGAGCAGTACTTC. The chain carries TRBV12-3 or TRBV12-4 and TRBJ2-7, with a tentative D call TRBD1 (5 bases). The CDR3 spans 13 residues. Trimming stripped 1 base from V and 3 bases from J, with 7 bases between.

The V call is TRBV2, the J call TRBJ2-5, with D tentatively TRBD1 (5 bases). This CDR3 spans 14 amino acids. CDR1 and CDR2 (germline): SNHLY, FYNNEI. V lost 6 bases and J lost 5, with 16 bases in between. The CDR3 bases are TGTGCCAGCAGAAGGACACATGTCATTGAGACCCAGTACTTC. Protein: CASRRTHVIETQYF.

The chain is built from TRBV24-1 and TRBJ1-1; 9 nucleotides agree with TRBD1. After removal of 4 bases from V and 4 bases from J, the junction contained 21 bases not matched to a gene. This CDR3 has 20 residues. Per germline, CDR1 KGHDR and CDR2 SFDVKD. The CDR3 is CATSDLYRRDREVLATEAFF. CDR3 DNA sequence: TGTGCCACCAGTGACCTTTACCGCCGGGACAGGGAAGTCTTGGCCACTGAAGCTTTCTTT.

The CDR3 here is CASSEAWTTKPQHF. DNA for the CDR3: TGTGCCAGCAGTGAAGCTTGGACAACGAAGCCCCAGCATTTT. The chain recombines TRBV2 with TRBJ1-5, with a weak D call TRBD1 (5 bases). Per germline, CDR1 SNHLY and CDR2 FYNNEI. The CDR3 sequence is 14 residues long. Trimming stripped 0 bases from V and 8 bases from J, with 11 bases between.

The chain links TRBV11-3 to TRBJ2-1; 10 nucleotides agree with TRBD2. Trimming removed 0 bases from V and 4 bases from J; junction bases left unmatched: 9. The CDR3 length is 18 residues. The germline V gene encodes CDR1 SGHNT and CDR2 YENEEA. CDR3 region: CASSLDHSSGREYNEQFF. Here the CDR3 DNA reads TGTGCCAGCAGCTTAGATCACTCCAGCGGGAGGGAGTACAATGAGCAGTTCTTC. Drawing the rest from reference TRBV11-3 and TRBJ2-1, the complete variable domain is EAGVVQSPRYKIIEKKQPVAFWCNPISGHNTLYWYLQNLGQGPELLIRYENEEAVDDSQLPKDRFSAERLKGVDSTLKIQPAELGDSAVYLCASSLDHSSGREYNEQFFGPGTRLTVL.